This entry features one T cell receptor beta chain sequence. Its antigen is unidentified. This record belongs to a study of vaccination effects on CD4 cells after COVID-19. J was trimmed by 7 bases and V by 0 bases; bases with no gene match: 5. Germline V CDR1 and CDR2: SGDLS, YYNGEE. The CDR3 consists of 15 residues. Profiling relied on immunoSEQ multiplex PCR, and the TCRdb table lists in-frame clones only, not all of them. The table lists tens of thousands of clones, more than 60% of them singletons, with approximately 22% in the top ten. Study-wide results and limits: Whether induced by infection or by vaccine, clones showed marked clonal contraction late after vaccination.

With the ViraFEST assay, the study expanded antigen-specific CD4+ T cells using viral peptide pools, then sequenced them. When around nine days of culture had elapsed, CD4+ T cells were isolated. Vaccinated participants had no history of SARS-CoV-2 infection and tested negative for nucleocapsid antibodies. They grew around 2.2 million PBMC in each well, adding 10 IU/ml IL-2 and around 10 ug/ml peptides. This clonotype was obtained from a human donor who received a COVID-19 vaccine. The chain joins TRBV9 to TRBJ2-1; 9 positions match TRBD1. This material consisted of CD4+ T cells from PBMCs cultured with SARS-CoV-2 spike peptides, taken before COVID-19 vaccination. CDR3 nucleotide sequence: TGTGCCAGCAGCGTAGAGGGACAGGGAGGGAATGAGCAGTTCTTC. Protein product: CASSVEGQGGNEQFF. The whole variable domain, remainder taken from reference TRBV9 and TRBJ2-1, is DSGVTQTPKHLITATGQRVTLRCSPRSGDLSVYWYQQSLDQGLQFLIQYYNGEERAKGNILERFSAQQFPDLHSELNLSSLELGDSALYFCASSVEGQGGNEQFFGPGTRLTVL.